The rows below give T cell receptor beta chains drawn from one sample of a study of T cell changes during pregnancy in multiple sclerosis. The protocol was immunoSEQ multiplex PCR, while the TCRdb copy is restricted to in-frame clones and leaves out a portion. The sample consists of some 110,000 clones, roughly 92% of them appearing once. The sequenced sample was peripheral blood, obtained in the third trimester of pregnancy. Every receptor here comes from a female donor with multiple sclerosis, enrolled in a pregnancy study. Both conserved end residues are part of each CDR3. The order of the fields is V gene, D gene, J gene, clone size, CDR3 DNA, CDR3 protein. A D gene is named only where the DNA matches it firmly. Not all rows give a size; the values are once, few, many and, for expanded clones, a class.

TRBV6-1	-	TRBJ2-5	-	TGTGCCAGCAGTGGCTTGGGTGGGACACCCCAAGAGACCCAGTACTTC	CASSGLGGTPQETQYF
TRBV6-1	TRBD1	TRBJ2-2	-	TGTGCCGGTAACAGGGGAATTACGGCCGGGGAGCTGTTTTTT	CAGNRGITAGELFF
TRBV4-1	-	TRBJ2-5	-	TGCGCCAGCAGCCCATCCTTAAGGCCTAGGAGGGAGACCCAGTACTTC	CASSPSLRPRRETQYF
TRBV6-1	TRBD1	TRBJ2-5	-	TGTGCCAGCAGTGTACAGGGGGAAGAGACCCAGTACTTC	CASSVQGEETQYF
TRBV7-9	-	TRBJ2-7	-	TGTGCCAGCAGCCCCGGGTCCCCCTACGAGCAGTACTTC	CASSPGSPYEQYF
TRBV7-2	TRBD2	TRBJ2-7	-	TGTGCCAGCAGCTTAAGGTGGGAGGGCCGCTACGAGCAGTACTTC	CASSLRWEGRYEQYF
TRBV5-1	TRBD2	TRBJ2-3	-	TGCGCCAGCAGTACGACTAGCGGGGGGGCCGGGGTCACAGATACGCAGTATTTT	CASSTTSGGAGVTDTQYF
TRBV7-9	-	TRBJ2-7	-	TGTGCCAGCATCCACGGTGGAGGCTACGAGCAGTACTTC	CASIHGGGYEQYF
TRBV9	-	TRBJ1-1	-	TGTGCCAGCAGCGCCGGAGGAGGGATGAACACTGAAGCTTTCTTT	CASSAGGGMNTEAFF
TRBV15	-	TRBJ1-5	-	TGTGCCACCAGCAGAGGTTTCGGGGGTAATCAGCCCCAGCATTTT	CATSRGFGGNQPQHF
TRBV2	TRBD2	TRBJ2-1	once	TGTGCCAGCAGTTATAGCGGGATCGCAGGCAATGAGCAGTTCTTC	CASSYSGIAGNEQFF
TRBV5-8	-	TRBJ2-7	-	TGTGCCAGCAGCCGGGGTTTGGGGGCTAACGAGCAGTACTTC	CASSRGLGANEQYF
TRBV6-6	TRBD1	TRBJ1-3	-	TGTGCCAGCAGATTACAGGGGAGCTCTGGAAACACCATATATTTT	CASRLQGSSGNTIYF
TRBV7-8	-	TRBJ1-5	-	TGTGCCAGCAGCCAAGACAGGTCCTATAGCAATCAGCCCCAGCATTTT	CASSQDRSYSNQPQHF
TRBV10-3	TRBD1	TRBJ2-7	-	TGTGCCATCACTCGACAGGGGGTGAACGAGCAGTACTTC	CAITRQGVNEQYF
TRBV5-1	-	TRBJ2-5	-	TGCGCCAGCAGCCCGGGGTATCGGACAGCTCAAGAGACCCAGTACTTC	CASSPGYRTAQETQYF
TRBV19	-	TRBJ1-5	-	TGTGCCAGTAGTATAGGGGGAGCACGGCAGCCCCAGCATTTT	CASSIGGARQPQHF
TRBV28	TRBD2	TRBJ2-3	-	TGTGCCAGCAGCCAGACTAGCGGGAGTGCAGATACGCAGTATTTT	CASSQTSGSADTQYF
TRBV5-1	-	TRBJ1-2	-	TGCGCCAGCAGCTTGTCTGGACAGATGTATGGCTACACCTTC	CASSLSGQMYGYTF
TRBV9	TRBD2	TRBJ2-3	-	TGTGCCAGCAGCGTAGCACCAGCGGGGGGCACAGATACGCAGTATTTT	CASSVAPAGGTDTQYF
TRBV9	-	TRBJ2-1	-	TGTGCCAGCAGCGTAAAACCCAATAGGGGTGAGCAGTTCTTC	CASSVKPNRGEQFF
TRBV6-1	TRBD1	TRBJ1-5	-	TGTGCCAGCAGTGAAGCCCGGACAGGGGTACATCAGCCCCAGCATTTT	CASSEARTGVHQPQHF
TRBV7-3	-	TRBJ2-1	-	TGTGCCAGCAGCCCCCTGGGCGGGGCCAGCTCCTACAATGAGCAGTTCTTC	CASSPLGGASSYNEQFF
TRBV5-1	TRBD2	TRBJ2-1	-	TGCGCCAGCAGCCGAGGGACTAGCGGGGGAAAGTACAATGAGCAGTTCTTC	CASSRGTSGGKYNEQFF
TRBV6-1	TRBD1	TRBJ2-6	few	TGTGCCAGCAGTGGGACAGGGGGCGCTGGGGCCAACGTCCTGACTTTC	CASSGTGGAGANVLTF
TRBV29-1	TRBD1	TRBJ1-2	-	TGCAGCGTTACGACAGGGGGCGATTATGGCTACACCTTC	CSVTTGGDYGYTF
TRBV18	-	TRBJ1-4	-	TGTGCCAGCTCTCCTGACAGTCTTAATGAAAAACTGTTTTTT	CASSPDSLNEKLFF
TRBV7-3	-	TRBJ1-3	-	TGTGCCAGCAGGAGGGGGTTCTCTGGAAACACCATATATTTT	CASRRGFSGNTIYF
TRBV10-1	TRBD2	TRBJ2-7	once	TGCGCCAGCGGGACTAGCTCCTACGAGCAGTACTTC	CASGTSSYEQYF
TRBV7-6	-	TRBJ1-2	-	TGTGCCAGCAGCCCGCGACCGTCGAGGGACTATGGCTACACCTTC	CASSPRPSRDYGYTF
TRBV29-1	-	TRBJ2-7	-	TGCAGCGTTGTTCAGGGATACGAGCAGTACTTC	CSVVQGYEQYF
TRBV6-6	-	TRBJ1-1	-	TGTGCCAGCAGTTACCCGGCGGATTACACTGAAGCTTTCTTT	CASSYPADYTEAFF
TRBV7-3	-	TRBJ1-2	-	TGTGCCAGCAGCTTAAGGGGCGGGGGCAGAACGGCTGGCTACACCTTC	CASSLRGGGRTAGYTF